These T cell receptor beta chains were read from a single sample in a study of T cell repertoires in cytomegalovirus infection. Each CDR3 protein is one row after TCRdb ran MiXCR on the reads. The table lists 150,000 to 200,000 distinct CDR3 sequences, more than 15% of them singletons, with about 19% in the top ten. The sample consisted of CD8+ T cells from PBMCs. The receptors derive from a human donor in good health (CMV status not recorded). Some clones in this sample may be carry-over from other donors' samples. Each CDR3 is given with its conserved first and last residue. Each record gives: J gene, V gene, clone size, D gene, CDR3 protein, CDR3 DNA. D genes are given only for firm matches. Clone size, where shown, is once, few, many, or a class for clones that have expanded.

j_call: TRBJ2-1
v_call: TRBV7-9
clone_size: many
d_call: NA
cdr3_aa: CASRGDGTTYNEQFF
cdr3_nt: TGTGCCAGCAGGGGGGACGGAACTACCTACAATGAGCAGTTCTTC

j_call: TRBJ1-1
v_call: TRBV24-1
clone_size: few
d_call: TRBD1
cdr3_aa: CATSDSTGLRAFF
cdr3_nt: TGTGCCACCAGTGACTCGACAGGGTTGAGAGCTTTCTTT

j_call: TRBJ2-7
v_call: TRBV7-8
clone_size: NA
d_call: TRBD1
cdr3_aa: CASSFRQGWEQYF
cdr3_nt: TGTGCCAGCAGCTTTCGACAGGGATGGGAGCAGTACTTC

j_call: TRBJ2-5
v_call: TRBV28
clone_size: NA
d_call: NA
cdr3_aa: CARYPGGSQETQYF
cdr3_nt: TGTGCCAGATACCCAGGGGGGTCCCAAGAGACCCAGTACTTC

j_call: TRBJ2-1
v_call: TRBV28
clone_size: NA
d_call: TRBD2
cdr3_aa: CASSHGLAGEFGEQFF
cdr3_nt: TGTGCCAGCAGTCACGGACTAGCGGGAGAGTTTGGAGAGCAGTTCTTC

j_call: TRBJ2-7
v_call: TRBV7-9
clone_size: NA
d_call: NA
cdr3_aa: CASSLGQTRPSEQYF
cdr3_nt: TGTGCCAGCAGCTTAGGGCAAACCCGCCCCTCCGAGCAGTACTTC

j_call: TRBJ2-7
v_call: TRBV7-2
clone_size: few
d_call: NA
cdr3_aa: CASSLGDRFYEQYF
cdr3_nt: TGTGCCAGCAGCTTAGGAGACAGGTTCTACGAGCAGTACTTC

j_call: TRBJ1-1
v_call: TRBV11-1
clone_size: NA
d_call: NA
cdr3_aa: CASSLGEGDAFF
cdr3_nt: TGTGCCAGCAGCTTAGGGGAGGGAGACGCTTTCTTT

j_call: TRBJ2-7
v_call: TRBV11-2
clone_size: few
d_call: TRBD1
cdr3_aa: CASKGTAYEQYF
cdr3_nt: TGTGCCAGCAAAGGGACAGCCTACGAGCAGTACTTC

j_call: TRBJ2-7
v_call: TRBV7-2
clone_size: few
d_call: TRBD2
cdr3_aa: CASSPRTSGGDYEQYF
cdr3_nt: TGTGCCAGCAGCCCCCGGACTAGCGGGGGGGACTACGAGCAGTACTTC

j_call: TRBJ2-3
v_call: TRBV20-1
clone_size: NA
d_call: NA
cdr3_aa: CSAVNARARSTDTQYF
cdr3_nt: TGCAGTGCTGTCAATGCACGAGCCAGGAGCACAGATACGCAGTATTTT

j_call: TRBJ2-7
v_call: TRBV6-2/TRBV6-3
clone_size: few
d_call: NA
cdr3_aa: CASGTVWNEQYF
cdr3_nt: TGTGCCAGCGGGACGGTTTGGAACGAGCAGTACTTC

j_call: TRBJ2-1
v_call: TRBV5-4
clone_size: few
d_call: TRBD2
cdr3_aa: CASSLAGGSNEQFF
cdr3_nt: TGTGCCAGCAGCTTAGCGGGAGGGAGCAATGAGCAGTTCTTC

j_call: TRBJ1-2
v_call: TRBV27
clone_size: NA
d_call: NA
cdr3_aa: CASSSVQGGGYTF
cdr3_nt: TGTGCCAGCAGTTCAGTACAGGGAGGTGGCTACACCTTC

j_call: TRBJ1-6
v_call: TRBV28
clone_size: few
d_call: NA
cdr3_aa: CASSYAASYNSPLHF
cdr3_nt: TGTGCCAGCAGTTACGCGGCCTCCTATAATTCACCCCTCCACTTT

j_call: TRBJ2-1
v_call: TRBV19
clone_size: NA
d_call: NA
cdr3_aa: CATVDGKSKGNEQFF
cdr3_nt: TGTGCCACCGTAGACGGTAAAAGTAAAGGAAATGAGCAGTTCTTC

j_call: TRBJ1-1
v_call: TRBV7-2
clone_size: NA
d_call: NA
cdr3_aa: CASSLGRHGVNTEAFF
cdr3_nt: TGTGCCAGCAGCTTGGGACGGCACGGGGTGAACACTGAAGCTTTCTTT

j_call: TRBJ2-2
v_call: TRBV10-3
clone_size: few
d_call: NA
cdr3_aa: CAISPDGTGELFF
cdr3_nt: TGTGCCATCAGTCCGGACGGGACTGGGGAGCTGTTTTTT

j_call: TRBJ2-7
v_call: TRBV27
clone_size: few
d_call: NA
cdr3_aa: CASSGTPSSYEQYF
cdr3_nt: TGTGCCAGCAGTGGGACACCGAGCTCCTACGAGCAGTACTTC

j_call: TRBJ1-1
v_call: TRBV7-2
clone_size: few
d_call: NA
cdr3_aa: CASSPDGNTEAFF
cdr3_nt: TGTGCCAGCAGCCCAGACGGAAACACTGAAGCTTTCTTT

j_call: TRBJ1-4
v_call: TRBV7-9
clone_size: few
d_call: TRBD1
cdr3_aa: CASSLAGDRLDEKLFF
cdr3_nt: TGTGCCAGCAGCTTAGCGGGGGACAGGTTGGATGAAAAACTGTTTTTT

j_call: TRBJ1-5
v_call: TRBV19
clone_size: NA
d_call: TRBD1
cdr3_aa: CASSIVGTGRQPQHF
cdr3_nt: TGTGCCAGTAGTATAGTGGGGACAGGTCGACAGCCCCAGCATTTT

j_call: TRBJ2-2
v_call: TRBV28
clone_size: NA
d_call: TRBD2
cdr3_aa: CASSFRTSGNLNGELFF
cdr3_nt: TGTGCCAGCAGTTTTCGGACTAGCGGGAATCTTAACGGGGAGCTGTTTTTT

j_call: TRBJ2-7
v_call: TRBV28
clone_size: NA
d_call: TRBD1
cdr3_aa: CASSSFDRGEQYF
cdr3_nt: TGTGCCAGCAGTTCTTTTGACAGGGGCGAGCAGTACTTC

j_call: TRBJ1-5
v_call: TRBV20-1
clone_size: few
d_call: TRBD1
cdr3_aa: CSARDRTGISNQPQHF
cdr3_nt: TGCAGTGCTAGAGACCGGACAGGGATAAGCAATCAGCCCCAGCATTTT

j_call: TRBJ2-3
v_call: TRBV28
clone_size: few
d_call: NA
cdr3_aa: CASTESGQTTDTQYF
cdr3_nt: TGTGCCAGCACCGAATCGGGTCAGACAACAGATACGCAGTATTTT

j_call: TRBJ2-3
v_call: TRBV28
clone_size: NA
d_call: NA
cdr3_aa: CASSPPQKWIAQYF
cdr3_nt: TGTGCCAGCAGTCCCCCCCAAAAATGGATCGCGCAGTATTTT

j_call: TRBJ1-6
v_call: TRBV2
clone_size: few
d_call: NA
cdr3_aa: CASSAVAGGNSPLHF
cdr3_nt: TGTGCCAGCAGTGCGGTGGCAGGTGGTAATTCACCCCTCCACTTT

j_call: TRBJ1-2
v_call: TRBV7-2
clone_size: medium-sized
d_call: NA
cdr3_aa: CASSLGLGFEVANYGYTF
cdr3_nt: TGTGCCAGCAGCTTAGGATTAGGGTTCGAGGTCGCTAACTATGGCTACACCTTC

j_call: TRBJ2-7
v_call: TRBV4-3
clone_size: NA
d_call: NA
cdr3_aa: CASSPSGKSGEQYF
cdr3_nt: TGCGCCAGCAGTCCTTCAGGGAAATCGGGCGAGCAGTACTTC

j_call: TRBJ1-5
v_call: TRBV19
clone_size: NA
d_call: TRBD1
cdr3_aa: CASSATGGLQPQHF
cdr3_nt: TGTGCCAGTAGTGCGACAGGGGGTCTCCAGCCCCAGCATTTT

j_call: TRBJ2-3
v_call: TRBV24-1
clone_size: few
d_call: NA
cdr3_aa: CATSDLLCATDTQYF
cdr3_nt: TGTGCCACCAGTGATTTGCTGTGTGCCACAGATACGCAGTATTTT

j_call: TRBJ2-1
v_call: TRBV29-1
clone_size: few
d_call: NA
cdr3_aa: CSVMEGTSYNEQFF
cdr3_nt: TGCAGCGTAATGGAGGGGACTTCCTACAATGAGCAGTTCTTC

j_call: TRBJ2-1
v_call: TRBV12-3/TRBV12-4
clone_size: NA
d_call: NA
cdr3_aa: CASRTASNEQFF
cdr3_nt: TGTGCCAGCAGAACGGCATCTAATGAGCAGTTCTTC

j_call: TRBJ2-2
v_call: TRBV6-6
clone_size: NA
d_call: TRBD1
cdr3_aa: CASSQDRGRTGELFF
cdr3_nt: TGTGCCAGCAGCCAGGACAGGGGGCGGACCGGGGAGCTGTTTTTT

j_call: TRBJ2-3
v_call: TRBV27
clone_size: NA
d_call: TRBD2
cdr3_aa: CASSRGLADTDTQYF
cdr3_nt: TGTGCCAGCAGCCGGGGACTAGCAGACACAGATACGCAGTATTTT

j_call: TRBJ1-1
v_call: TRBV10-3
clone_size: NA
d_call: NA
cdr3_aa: CATYTPPEAFF
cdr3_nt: TGTGCCACCTACACCCCCCCTGAAGCTTTCTTT

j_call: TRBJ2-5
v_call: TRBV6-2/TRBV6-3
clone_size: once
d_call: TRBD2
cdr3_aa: CASSRSGGGGETQYF
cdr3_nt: TGTGCCAGCAGTCGGAGCGGGGGGGGAGGAGAGACCCAGTACTTC

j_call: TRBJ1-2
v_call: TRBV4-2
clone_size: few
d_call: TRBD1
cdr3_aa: CASSQADRGAANYGYTF
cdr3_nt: TGTGCCAGCAGCCAAGCTGACAGGGGGGCTGCTAACTATGGCTACACCTTC

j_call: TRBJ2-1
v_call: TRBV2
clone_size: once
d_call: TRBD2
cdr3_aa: CASSHSGRGIDQGYNEQFF
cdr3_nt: TGTGCCAGCAGTCATAGCGGGAGGGGAATAGATCAAGGCTACAATGAGCAGTTCTTC

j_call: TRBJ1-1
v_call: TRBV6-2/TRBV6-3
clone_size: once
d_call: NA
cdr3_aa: CASSSAGGAGTEAFF
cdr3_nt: TGTGCCAGCAGTTCCGCCGGCGGGGCGGGTACTGAAGCTTTCTTT

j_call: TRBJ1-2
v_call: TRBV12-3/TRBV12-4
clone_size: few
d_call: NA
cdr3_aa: CASSPLRDYGYTF
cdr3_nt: TGTGCCAGCAGTCCCCTTAGGGACTATGGCTACACCTTC

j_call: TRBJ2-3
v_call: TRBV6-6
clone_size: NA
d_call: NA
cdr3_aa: CASSYRGEDTQYF
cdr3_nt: TGTGCCAGCAGTTACAGGGGCGAAGATACGCAGTATTTT

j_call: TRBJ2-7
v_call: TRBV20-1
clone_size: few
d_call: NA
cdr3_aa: CSARDVGVPAEQYF
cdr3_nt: TGCAGTGCTAGAGATGTAGGGGTCCCAGCCGAGCAGTACTTC

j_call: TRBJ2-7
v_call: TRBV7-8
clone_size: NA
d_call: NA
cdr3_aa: CASRKRHRSYEQYF
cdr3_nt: TGTGCCAGCAGAAAGAGGCACAGATCCTACGAGCAGTACTTC

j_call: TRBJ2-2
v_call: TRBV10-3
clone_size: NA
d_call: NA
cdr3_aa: CAISEGGANTGELFF
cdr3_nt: TGTGCCATCAGTGAGGGCGGAGCGAACACCGGGGAGCTGTTTTTT

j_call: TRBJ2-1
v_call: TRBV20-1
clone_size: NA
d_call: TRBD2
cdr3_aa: CSARDPSGGIEQFF
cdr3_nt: TGCAGTGCTAGAGATCCTAGCGGGGGGATTGAGCAGTTCTTC

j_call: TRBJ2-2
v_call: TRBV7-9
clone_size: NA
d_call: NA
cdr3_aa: CASSSPVGGRDTGELFF
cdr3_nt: TGTGCCAGCAGCTCGCCGGTTGGTGGCAGGGACACCGGGGAGCTGTTTTTT

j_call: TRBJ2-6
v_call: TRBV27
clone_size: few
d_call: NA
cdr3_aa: CASTSSGGSGANVLTF
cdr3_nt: TGTGCCAGCACTTCTTCTGGGGGCTCTGGGGCCAACGTCCTGACTTTC

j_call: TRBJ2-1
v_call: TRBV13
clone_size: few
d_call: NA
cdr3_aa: CASTNPRQSSYNEQFF
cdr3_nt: TGTGCCAGCACCAACCCCCGGCAAAGCTCCTACAATGAGCAGTTCTTC